This entry lists 11 T cell receptor beta chains sequenced from one sample in a study of T-cell reconstitution after alpha-beta-depleted transplantation in children. Preparation of the TCRbeta library was carried out with unique molecular identifiers. TCRdb re-analysed the PCR reads in MiXCR, keeping a single row per CDR3 protein. The sample has approximately 520,000 distinct CDR3 sequences, over 25% seen once. The source material was PBMCs from the stem cell graft donor, sampled from the stem cell graft. These TCRs come from a human donor who donated a stem cell graft to a child with aplastic anemia.

This clonotype was seen a handful of times. The V gene is TRBV11-2, the J gene TRBJ1-2; a weak D match, TRBD1 (6 bases). The CDR3 is 14 amino acids. The germline V gene has CDR1 SGHAT and CDR2 FQNNGV. Trimming stripped 5 bases from V and 8 bases from J, with 18 bases between. CDR3 in amino acids: CASSPNKQGWGYTF. The CDR3 nucleotides read TGTGCCAGCAGCCCGAATAAACAGGGATGGGGCTACACCTTC.

This chain links TRBV29-1 with TRBJ2-5; maybe TRBD2 (6 bases). Per germline, CDR1 SQVTM and CDR2 ANQGSEA. V shed 1 base and J shed 3 bases, with 15 bases lying between them. The CDR3 is made up of 15 amino acids. The CDR3 loop reads CSVEAGGIWEETQYF. CDR3 sequence (DNA): TGCAGCGTTGAAGCGGGCGGGATATGGGAAGAGACCCAGTACTTC.

The rearrangement uses TRBV27 and TRBJ2-5; D possibly corresponds to TRBD2 (5 bases). Germline lookup yields CDR1 MNHEY and CDR2 SMNVEV (reference sequence). This CDR3 comprises 17 residues. The germline V and J ends were trimmed by 0 bases and 3 bases, with 17 bases remaining between them. The CDR3 DNA follows: TGTGCCAGCAGTTTATCGAAAAGCGGAAAGCGGAAAGAGACCCAGTACTTC. It is translated as CASSLSKSGKRKETQYF.

This rearrangement joins TRBV7-6 to TRBJ2-7, with D unclear. Per the germline V gene, CDR1 is SGHVS and CDR2 is FNYEAQ. V was trimmed by 4 bases and J by 0 bases, leaving 13 bases between them. The length of the CDR3 is 15 residues. CDR3 nucleotide sequence: TGTGCCAGCAGCTCAGGCCTTGAAAGCTCCTACGAGCAGTACGTC. Its translation is CASSSGLESSYEQYV.

In this sample, this clonotype turned up a few times. The CDR3: CASSLERPSTDTQYF. The CDR3 nucleotides read TGCGCCAGCAGCTTAGAGCGCCCTAGCACAGATACGCAGTATTTT. The J gene is TRBJ2-3, the V gene TRBV5-1; D is uncertain. In germline, CDR1 is SGHRS, CDR2 YFSETQ. CDR3 length equals 15 residues. V shed 2 bases and J shed 0 bases, with 10 bases lying between them.

This clonotype has only a few counts. The V gene is TRBV10-2, the J gene TRBJ2-2; D unclear. The CDR3 is 14 amino acids. Trimming removed 6 bases from V and 4 bases from J, with 12 bases in between. From germline, CDR1 is WSHSY and CDR2 SAAADI. The CDR3 DNA sequence: TGCGCCAGCAGCGCCTACACTGGCACCGGGGAGCTGTTTTTT. This gives the protein CASSAYTGTGELFF.

This clonotype was seen a handful of times. This chain joins TRBV12-3 or TRBV12-4 and TRBJ1-4, with D maybe TRBD1 (5 bases). The length of the CDR3 is 15 residues. Trimming shortened V by 2 bases and J by 10 bases, and 17 bases separated the two germline ends. The CDR3 sequence: CASSLLGGRKGKLFF. The CDR3 DNA reads as TGTGCCAGCAGTTTACTTGGGGGGAGAAAGGGAAAACTGTTTTTT.

The chain links TRBV18 to TRBJ2-2, with D possibly TRBD2 on 6 matching bases. CDR3 length: 16 amino acids. Trimming stripped 2 bases from V and 1 base from J, with 11 bases between. Germline V gene lookup returns CDR1 KGHSH and CDR2 LQKENI. Here the CDR3 DNA reads TGTGCCAGCTCACCAGCACTAGCCATGAACACCGGGGAGCTGTTTTTT. It is translated as CASSPALAMNTGELFF.

This clonotype was counted only a few times. This chain connects TRBV20-1 to TRBJ1-5; 7 nucleotides agree with TRBD1. CDR1 DFQATT and CDR2 SNEGSKA come from the germline V gene (reference sequence). This CDR3 is 14 amino acids long. With V trimmed by 6 bases and J by 4 bases, 9 bases remained unmatched. The CDR3: CSAKGAFGNQPQHF. CDR3 coding DNA: TGCAGTGCGAAGGGGGCTTTTGGTAATCAGCCCCAGCATTTT.

The gene calls are TRBV5-1 and TRBJ1-5; 9 bases fit TRBD1. The CDR3 contains 15 residues. J was trimmed by 3 bases and V by 4 bases; bases with no gene match: 5. Germline CDR1 and CDR2: SGHRS and YFSETQ. DNA of the CDR3: TGCGCCAGCAGCATGACAGGGGGGGCCAATCAGCCCCAGCATTTT. Its protein is CASSMTGGANQPQHF.

The chain uses TRBV29-1 and TRBJ2-5, with 9 bases fitting TRBD2. V dropped 7 bases and J dropped 0; count of bases not matched to a gene: 9. Per germline, CDR1 SQVTM and CDR2 ANQGSEA. This CDR3 comprises 15 residues. The chain's CDR3 is CSGRLVAGDQETQYF. The CDR3 DNA reads TGCAGCGGCCGTTTAGTAGCGGGAGACCAAGAGACCCAGTACTTC.